This T cell receptor (beta chain) was identified during a study of Graves' ophthalmopathy and Graves' hyperthyroidism. The overall study: Prior to any treatment, peripheral blood was collected at the time of initial diagnosis. General study points: For separating ophthalmopathy from stable hyperthyroidism, a 13-signature model gave 85% to 90% sensitivity and 81.08% specificity.

Germline V gives CDR1 SGHRS, CDR2 YFSETQ. The length of the CDR3 is 15 residues. The V end lost 0 bases, the J end lost 8 bases, and 17 bases lay between the germline ends. For this clonotype: Its antigen remains unidentified.

Amplified material comprised TCR beta CDR3 regions derived from RNA transcripts. HTBI primers were employed in first-round RT-PCR, then a second-round multiplex PCR followed. A single record per CDR3 protein comes from TCRdb applying MiXCR to the multiplex PCR reads. The sample holds about 660,000 distinct CDR3 sequences, more than 40% seen once. A roughly 9.3 ml volume of fresh peripheral blood provided the PBMCs. The material sequenced was peripheral blood. This TCR was sampled from an adult man with Graves' ophthalmopathy. The gene calls are TRBV5-1 and TRBJ1-2; a possible D gene is TRBD1 (5 bases). Here the CDR3 DNA reads TGCGCCAGCAGCTTGGTCCGGGGGTCCTCACGGGGCTACACCTTC. This translates into CASSLVRGSSRGYTF.